The 16 T cell receptor beta chains reported below all come from one sample, sequenced in a study of cytomegalovirus exposure and HLA in healthy donors (dated 2017 in TCRdb). The method was the immunoSEQ multiplex PCR assay. TCRdb took over this immuneACCESS table, retaining in-frame rearrangements with V and J assigned. Such tables are incomplete; in checked studies, under half of the missing clones stem from an unresolved V gene, and the remainder is unexplained. The sample profile shows 150,000 to 170,000 clones; roughly 86% of them were found once. The ten largest make up approximately 2% of the sample. Sequenced sample: PBMCs. The receptors were sampled from a human donor in good health.

The chain links TRBV13 to TRBJ1-2; D is ambiguous. This CDR3 is 13 amino acids long. The germline V gene has CDR1 PRHDT and CDR2 FYEKMQ (reference sequence). V lost 9 bases, J lost 4 bases, and 15 bases lay in between. CDR3 in DNA: TGTGCCAGTAAAAAGAGGTCCTTCTATGGCTACACCTTC. Translation gives CASKKRSFYGYTF.

The gene calls are TRBV5-6 and TRBJ2-5; D is unclear. Trimming left V 4 bases short and J 1 base short, with 14 bases between. The CDR3 extends over 15 amino acids. CDR1 is SGHDT, CDR2 YYEEEE, per germline. The CDR3 region has the DNA TGTGCCAGCAGCGTGGCCACAGCTTCCCAAGAGACCCAGTACTTC. Its protein is CASSVATASQETQYF. Combining the CDR3 with reference TRBV5-6 and TRBJ2-5 gives the whole variable domain DAGVTQSPTHLIKTRGQQVTLRCSPKSGHDTVSWYQQALGQGPQFIFQYYEEEERQRGNFPDRFSGHQFPNYSSELNVNALLLGDSALYLCASSVATASQETQYFGPGTRLLVL.

V and J are TRBV10-3 and TRBJ1-1; a possible D gene is TRBD1 (6 bases). The germline V gene encodes CDR1 ENHRY and CDR2 SYGVKD. This CDR3 has 13 residues. The germline V and J ends were trimmed by 7 bases and 4 bases, with 13 bases remaining between them. The CDR3 here is CAIKWGLGTEAFF. CDR3 nucleotide sequence: TGTGCCATCAAATGGGGGCTGGGCACTGAAGCTTTCTTT.

The rearrangement links TRBV25-1 to TRBJ2-2; D possibly corresponds to TRBD2 (6 bases). The CDR3 consists of 14 residues. Germline assignment: CDR1 MGHDK and CDR2 SYGVNS. V dropped 7 bases and J dropped 0 bases, with 9 bases sitting between them. In DNA form, the CDR3 reads TGTGCCAGCACCGGGACTTCGAACACCGGGGAGCTGTTTTTT. It specifies CASTGTSNTGELFF.

The chain combines TRBV7-3 with TRBJ2-2; TRBD2 aligns across 8 bases. Germline CDR1 SGHTA, CDR2 FQGTGA. V gave up 0 bases and J gave up 4 bases; unmatched junction bases: 7. The CDR3 length is 17 residues. In DNA, the CDR3 is TGTGCCAGCAGCTTAACTGTCCGGGAGGGGGTCACCGGGGAGCTGTTTTTT. Its protein is CASSLTVREGVTGELFF.

The V gene is TRBV2, the J gene TRBJ1-2, with 11 bases aligning to TRBD1. V dropped 3 bases and J dropped 4; count of bases not matched to a gene: 10. Germline V CDR1 and CDR2: SNHLY, FYNNEI. The length of the CDR3 is 17 residues. CDR3 residues: CASSELRTGGLLYGYTF. As DNA, the CDR3 is TGTGCCAGCAGTGAGTTAAGGACAGGGGGCCTCCTCTATGGCTACACCTTC. The entire variable domain, with the rest obtained from reference TRBV2 and TRBJ1-2, is as follows: EPEVTQTPSHQVTQMGQEVILRCVPISNHLYFYWYRQILGQKVEFLVSFYNNEISEKSEIFDDQFSVERPDGSNFTLKIRSTKLEDSAMYFCASSELRTGGLLYGYTFGSGTRLTVV.

Only one count was recorded for this clone. The chain joins TRBV6-4 to TRBJ2-2, with 7 bases fitting TRBD2. CDR3 length equals 15 residues. CDR1 and CDR2 from the germline V gene are MRHNA and SNTAGT. The J segment lost 1 base and the V segment lost 3 bases, leaving 2 bases of the junction unmatched. CDR3: CASSEAGENTGELFF. DNA for the CDR3: TGTGCCAGCAGTGAGGCGGGGGAGAACACCGGGGAGCTGTTTTTT.

CDR3 sequence: CASSKGRGNQPQHF. In DNA form, the CDR3 reads TGTGCCAGCAGCAAAGGTCGGGGGAATCAGCCCCAGCATTTT. J is TRBJ1-5 and V is TRBV21-1. TRBV21-1 is flagged as a pseudogene. The CDR3 covers 14 residues.

The CDR3 sequence: CASSQREVTDTQYF. CDR3 nucleotides: TGTGCCAGTTCACAGCGGGAGGTAACAGATACGCAGTATTTT. The chain couples TRBV5-4 to TRBJ2-3, with TRBD2 matching 9 bases. The trim removed 8 bases at V and 3 bases at J, leaving 7 bases unmatched. The CDR3 has 14 amino acids. Germline CDR1 reads SGHNT; CDR2 reads YYREEE (reference sequence).

The chain recombines TRBV30 with TRBJ2-7, with D possibly matching TRBD2 (7 bases). Germline V gene data show CDR1 as GTSNPN and CDR2 as SVGIG (reference sequence). The CDR3 has 14 residues. Trimming left V 1 base short and J 3 bases short, with 13 bases between. Here the CDR3 reads CAWSGGGQIYEQYF. In DNA form, the CDR3 reads TGTGCCTGGAGTGGGGGGGGGCAAATCTACGAGCAGTACTTC.

The J gene is TRBJ2-6, the V gene TRBV27; perhaps TRBD2 as D (5 bases). Germline V lookup: CDR1 MNHEY, CDR2 SMNVEV (reference sequence). V was trimmed by 3 bases and J by 0 bases, leaving 15 bases between them. This CDR3 contains 18 residues. The CDR3 DNA reads TGTGCCAGCAGTTTTCGGGATTTCGAGGGCTCTGGGGCCAACGTCCTGACTTTC. The encoded protein is CASSFRDFEGSGANVLTF.

The chain uses TRBV7-2 and TRBJ1-2; maybe TRBD1 (5 bases). Deletions cut 5 bases from V and 8 bases from J, with 21 bases between. The CDR3 has 15 amino acids. Germline CDR1 and CDR2: SGHTA and FQGNSA. CDR3 sequence reads: CASSIKGQGSRGYTF. In DNA form, the CDR3 reads TGTGCCAGCAGCATAAAGGGGCAGGGAAGTCGAGGCTACACCTTC.

The CDR3 DNA sequence: TGCAGCGTTGAAGATCGCGGCAGGGGAGGGACTGAAGCTTTCTTT. The encoded protein is CSVEDRGRGGTEAFF. The genes are TRBV29-1 and TRBJ1-1; perhaps TRBD1 as D (6 bases). Trimming left V 0 bases short and J 5 bases short, with 16 bases between. Germline values: CDR1 SQVTM, CDR2 ANQGSEA. The CDR3 length is 15 residues.

This rearrangement joins TRBV4-1 to TRBJ1-1, with D possibly TRBD1 on 5 matching bases. CDR3 size: 15 residues. Germline V gene data show CDR1 as MGHRA and CDR2 as YSYEKL. The V end was cut by 2 bases, the J end by 2 bases, with 12 bases between. CDR3 sequence: CASSQRERGNTEAFF. CDR3 DNA sequence: TGCGCCAGCAGCCAAAGGGAAAGGGGAAACACTGAAGCTTTCTTT.

This clone was recorded many times. This chain links TRBV9 with TRBJ2-5, with D possibly TRBD2 on 6 matching bases. The CDR3 consists of 16 residues. In germline, CDR1 is SGDLS, CDR2 YYNGEE. Trimming stripped 0 bases from V and 2 bases from J, with 14 bases between. DNA for the CDR3: TGTGCCAGCAGCGTAGCTTATATGGGGGGTCAAGAGACCCAGTACTTC. Translated, it gives CASSVAYMGGQETQYF.

The chain links TRBV27 to TRBJ1-5, with 11 bases identical to TRBD1. The CDR3 has 14 residues. The trim removed 8 bases at V and 5 bases at J, leaving 5 bases unmatched. Looked up from germline, CDR1 is MNHEY and CDR2 is SMNVEV (reference sequence). In DNA, the CDR3 is TGTGCCAGCGCTATGGGACAGGGGGATCAGCCCCAGCATTTT. This codes for CASAMGQGDQPQHF.